The rows below give T cell receptor beta chains drawn from one sample of a study of blood T cell repertoires in COVID-19. Assay used: immunoSEQ multiplex PCR; TCRdb lists only in-frame clones, some missing. The sample yields about 280,000 clones, 85% to 90% seen once. Source material: PBMCs or T cells enriched from blood (not recorded which). All receptors derive from a woman aged 18-35 years with acute COVID-19. Both conserved end residues are part of each CDR3. A D gene is named only where the DNA matches it firmly. Some rows have no size entry. The others give once, few or many, or a class for an expanded clone.

v_call: TRBV10-3
j_call: TRBJ1-4
d_call: TRBD1
clone_size: .
cdr3_aa: CAISEGTVNEKLFF
cdr3_nt: TGTGCCATCAGTGAGGGGACAGTCAATGAAAAACTGTTTTTT

v_call: TRBV6-5
j_call: TRBJ2-7
d_call: TRBD1
clone_size: .
cdr3_aa: CASRDTGTGNYEQYF
cdr3_nt: TGTGCCAGCAGGGATACCGGGACAGGGAACTACGAGCAGTACTTC

v_call: TRBV14
j_call: TRBJ2-7
d_call: TRBD2
clone_size: .
cdr3_aa: CASSQGERTSGEQYF
cdr3_nt: TGTGCCAGCAGCCAAGGGGAGAGGACTAGCGGCGAGCAGTACTTC

v_call: TRBV27
j_call: TRBJ2-1
d_call: .
clone_size: .
cdr3_aa: CASSIGTGVSEQFF
cdr3_nt: TGTGCCAGCAGTATCGGGACGGGGGTCAGTGAGCAGTTCTTC

v_call: TRBV15
j_call: TRBJ2-1
d_call: .
clone_size: .
cdr3_aa: CATSSGRGNEQFF
cdr3_nt: TGTGCCACCAGCAGTGGTCGGGGAAATGAGCAGTTCTTC

v_call: TRBV28
j_call: TRBJ2-2
d_call: .
clone_size: .
cdr3_aa: CASSLLQGAGELFF
cdr3_nt: TGTGCCAGCAGTTTATTACAGGGAGCCGGGGAGCTGTTTTTT

v_call: TRBV24-1
j_call: TRBJ1-1
d_call: .
clone_size: .
cdr3_aa: CATSENRARGTEAFF
cdr3_nt: TGTGCCACCAGTGAAAACAGGGCTAGGGGCACTGAAGCTTTCTTT

v_call: TRBV19
j_call: TRBJ2-1
d_call: .
clone_size: .
cdr3_aa: CASRRDSLSGEQFF
cdr3_nt: TGTGCCAGTAGGAGGGACTCATTGTCGGGTGAGCAGTTCTTC

v_call: TRBV4-3
j_call: TRBJ1-2
d_call: .
clone_size: .
cdr3_aa: CASSQEGGSGYTF
cdr3_nt: TGCGCCAGCAGCCAAGAAGGGGGTAGTGGCTACACCTTC

v_call: TRBV14
j_call: TRBJ1-1
d_call: .
clone_size: .
cdr3_aa: CASSQDRRLRGLETEAFF
cdr3_nt: TGTGCCAGCAGCCAAGATCGGAGGTTGAGAGGGTTGGAAACTGAAGCTTTCTTT

v_call: TRBV2
j_call: TRBJ2-1
d_call: TRBD1
clone_size: once
cdr3_aa: CASSRRNPGTGEGFGFF
cdr3_nt: TGTGCCAGCAGTCGTCGGAACCCCGGGACAGGCGAGGGGTTTGGGTTCTTC

v_call: TRBV24-1
j_call: TRBJ2-7
d_call: TRBD1
clone_size: .
cdr3_aa: CATSDGQGNEQYF
cdr3_nt: TGTGCCACCAGTGACGGACAGGGTAACGAGCAGTACTTC

v_call: TRBV28
j_call: TRBJ1-5
d_call: .
clone_size: .
cdr3_aa: CATRTGRGNQPQHF
cdr3_nt: TGTGCCACCAGAACAGGAAGGGGTAATCAGCCCCAGCATTTT

v_call: TRBV5-5
j_call: TRBJ2-1
d_call: TRBD1
clone_size: .
cdr3_aa: CASSFRQGPRSSYNEQFF
cdr3_nt: TGTGCCAGCAGCTTTAGACAGGGGCCCCGTTCTTCCTACAATGAGCAGTTCTTC

v_call: TRBV10-3
j_call: TRBJ2-2
d_call: TRBD1
clone_size: few
cdr3_aa: CAISRDRDSGELFF
cdr3_nt: TGTGCCATCAGCCGGGACAGGGATAGCGGGGAGCTGTTTTTT

v_call: TRBV19
j_call: TRBJ1-6
d_call: .
clone_size: once
cdr3_aa: CASSRRDSSYNSPLHF
cdr3_nt: TGTGCCAGTAGTCGACGGGATAGCTCCTATAATTCACCCCTCCACTTT

v_call: TRBV5-5
j_call: TRBJ2-2
d_call: TRBD1
clone_size: .
cdr3_aa: CASRSRGPGTGELFF
cdr3_nt: TGTGCCAGTCGGAGCAGGGGGCCCGGCACCGGGGAGCTGTTTTTT

v_call: TRBV7-2
j_call: TRBJ2-5
d_call: TRBD2
clone_size: .
cdr3_aa: CASSLAVSGTSGQETQYF
cdr3_nt: TGTGCCAGCAGCTTAGCCGTCTCCGGGACTAGCGGACAAGAGACCCAGTACTTC

v_call: TRBV15
j_call: TRBJ2-7
d_call: TRBD2
clone_size: .
cdr3_aa: CATSSEPGTSGSYEQYF
cdr3_nt: TGTGCCACCAGCAGCGAACCCGGGACTAGCGGATCCTACGAGCAGTACTTC

v_call: TRBV28
j_call: TRBJ1-2
d_call: .
clone_size: .
cdr3_aa: CASSKAGYGYTF
cdr3_nt: TGTGCCAGCAGCAAGGCGGGCTATGGCTACACCTTC

v_call: TRBV15
j_call: TRBJ2-1
d_call: TRBD2
clone_size: .
cdr3_aa: CATSSRLAAGQFF
cdr3_nt: TGTGCCACCAGCAGCCGACTAGCGGCCGGGCAGTTCTTC

v_call: TRBV19
j_call: TRBJ1-1
d_call: .
clone_size: .
cdr3_aa: CASTTGRASNTEAFF
cdr3_nt: TGTGCCAGTACCACAGGGAGGGCCTCGAACACTGAAGCTTTCTTT

v_call: TRBV5-4
j_call: TRBJ1-2
d_call: .
clone_size: .
cdr3_aa: CASSPAGRYGYTF
cdr3_nt: TGTGCCAGCAGCCCGGCGGGGAGGTATGGCTACACCTTC

v_call: TRBV6-5
j_call: TRBJ1-1
d_call: TRBD1
clone_size: few
cdr3_aa: CASSLGQRLTRTEAFF
cdr3_nt: TGTGCCAGCAGTTTGGGACAGCGGTTAACCCGCACTGAAGCTTTCTTT

v_call: TRBV5-1
j_call: TRBJ2-3
d_call: TRBD1
clone_size: .
cdr3_aa: CASSGTGSDTQYF
cdr3_nt: TGCGCCAGCAGCGGGACAGGGTCGGATACGCAGTATTTT

v_call: TRBV19
j_call: TRBJ1-2
d_call: .
clone_size: .
cdr3_aa: CASRKGTLNQSYGYTF
cdr3_nt: TGTGCCAGTAGAAAAGGGACACTCAATCAAAGCTATGGCTACACCTTC

v_call: TRBV28
j_call: TRBJ2-5
d_call: .
clone_size: .
cdr3_aa: CASRVSDRAGGTQYF
cdr3_nt: TGTGCCAGCAGAGTTTCAGACAGGGCGGGGGGGACCCAGTACTTC

v_call: TRBV6-5
j_call: TRBJ1-4
d_call: .
clone_size: .
cdr3_aa: CASRPGANEKLFF
cdr3_nt: TGTGCCAGCAGGCCAGGGGCTAATGAAAAACTGTTTTTT

v_call: TRBV6-2/TRBV6-3
j_call: TRBJ2-7
d_call: TRBD1
clone_size: few
cdr3_aa: CASSLGTGGPYEQYF
cdr3_nt: TGTGCCAGCAGTCTCGGGACAGGGGGCCCCTACGAGCAGTACTTC

v_call: TRBV28
j_call: TRBJ2-7
d_call: TRBD1
clone_size: .
cdr3_aa: CASSLGGTGGYEQYF
cdr3_nt: TGTGCCAGCAGTTTAGGGGGGACAGGGGGTTACGAGCAGTACTTC

v_call: TRBV10-3
j_call: TRBJ2-7
d_call: .
clone_size: .
cdr3_aa: CAISGESTYEQYF
cdr3_nt: TGTGCCATCAGTGGGGAGAGCACCTACGAGCAGTACTTC

v_call: TRBV19
j_call: TRBJ1-4
d_call: TRBD1
clone_size: .
cdr3_aa: CASSTRTGANEKLFF
cdr3_nt: TGTGCCAGTAGTACCCGGACAGGGGCCAATGAAAAACTGTTTTTT

v_call: TRBV7-9
j_call: TRBJ2-5
d_call: .
clone_size: .
cdr3_aa: CASSLTSGQETQYF
cdr3_nt: TGTGCCAGCAGCTTAACCTCAGGTCAAGAGACCCAGTACTTC

v_call: TRBV19
j_call: TRBJ2-3
d_call: .
clone_size: once
cdr3_aa: CASSIRLAGDTQYF
cdr3_nt: TGTGCCAGTAGTATCCGGCTAGCTGGCGATACGCAGTATTTT

v_call: TRBV6-5
j_call: TRBJ2-3
d_call: .
clone_size: .
cdr3_aa: CASSWTDTDTQYF
cdr3_nt: TGTGCCAGCAGCTGGACAGACACAGATACGCAGTATTTT

v_call: TRBV3-1/TRBV3-2
j_call: TRBJ2-7
d_call: TRBD1
clone_size: .
cdr3_aa: CASSLGQVYEQYF
cdr3_nt: TGTGCCAGCAGCCTCGGACAGGTTTACGAGCAGTACTTC

v_call: TRBV28
j_call: TRBJ2-5
d_call: .
clone_size: .
cdr3_aa: CASSLELAAGSKTQYF
cdr3_nt: TGTGCCAGCAGTTTAGAGCTGGCAGCAGGCTCGAAGACCCAGTACTTC

v_call: TRBV4-1
j_call: TRBJ1-5
d_call: TRBD1
clone_size: .
cdr3_aa: CASSHQVGTGDFNQPQHF
cdr3_nt: TGCGCCAGCAGCCACCAAGTCGGGACAGGGGATTTTAATCAGCCCCAGCATTTT

v_call: TRBV30
j_call: TRBJ2-1
d_call: .
clone_size: .
cdr3_aa: CAWSDLGYEQFF
cdr3_nt: TGTGCCTGGAGTGACCTAGGCTATGAGCAGTTCTTC

v_call: TRBV19
j_call: TRBJ1-5
d_call: TRBD1
clone_size: .
cdr3_aa: CASSPKGQGYQPQHF
cdr3_nt: TGTGCCAGTAGTCCTAAGGGACAGGGTTATCAGCCCCAGCATTTT